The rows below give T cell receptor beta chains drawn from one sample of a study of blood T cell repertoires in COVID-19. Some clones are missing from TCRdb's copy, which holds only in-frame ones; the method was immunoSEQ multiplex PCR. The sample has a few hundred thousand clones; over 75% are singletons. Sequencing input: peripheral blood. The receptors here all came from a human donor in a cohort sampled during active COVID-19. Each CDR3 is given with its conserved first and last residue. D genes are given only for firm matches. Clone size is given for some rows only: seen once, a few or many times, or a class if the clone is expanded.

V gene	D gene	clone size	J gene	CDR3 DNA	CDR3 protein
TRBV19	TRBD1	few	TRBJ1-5	TGTGCCAGTAGTACAGGGGGCCAGCATAGCAATCAGCCCCAGCATTTT	CASSTGGQHSNQPQHF
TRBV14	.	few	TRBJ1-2	TGTGCCAGCAGCCAAGAGTTCACCGGGGGTGGCTACACCTTC	CASSQEFTGGGYTF
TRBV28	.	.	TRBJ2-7	TGTGCCAGCAGTTTTAATGTAAGGGGAACCTACGAGCAGTACTTC	CASSFNVRGTYEQYF
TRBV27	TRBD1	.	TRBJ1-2	TGTGCCAGCAGTTTATTCTCAACAGGGGAGTATGGCTACACCTTC	CASSLFSTGEYGYTF
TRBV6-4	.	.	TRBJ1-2	TGTGCCAGCAGTGAGTCCGGCGGGTTATCCAACTATGGCTACACCTTC	CASSESGGLSNYGYTF
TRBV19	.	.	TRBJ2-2	TGTGCCAGTAGTCCCCGGGTCGGGACACCCATACCCGGGGAGCTGTTTTTT	CASSPRVGTPIPGELFF
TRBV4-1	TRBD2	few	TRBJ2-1	TGCGCCAGCAGCCAACATTCCTCGATAGCGGGGGAAAATGAGCAGTTCTTC	CASSQHSSIAGENEQFF
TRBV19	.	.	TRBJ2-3	TGTGCCAGTAGAAACCCAGGGTACGGCACAGATACGCAGTATTTT	CASRNPGYGTDTQYF
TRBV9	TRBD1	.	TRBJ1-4	TGTGCCAGCAGCGTAAGGGACAGGAATGAAAAACTGTTTTTT	CASSVRDRNEKLFF
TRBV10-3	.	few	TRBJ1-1	TGTGCCATCAGTGGGGCAATTGGACAGAATCGCAATGAAGCTTTCTTT	CAISGAIGQNRNEAFF
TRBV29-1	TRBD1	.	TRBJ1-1	TGCAGCGTCAGGGGGGCGGGGACTGAAGCTTTCTTT	CSVRGAGTEAFF
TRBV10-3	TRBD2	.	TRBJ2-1	TGTGCCATCGCTCCGGCGGGGGGAAATGAGCAGTTCTTC	CAIAPAGGNEQFF
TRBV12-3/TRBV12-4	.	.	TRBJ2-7	TGTGCCAGCCGTCCGAGCCCGGTCTACGAGCAGTACTTC	CASRPSPVYEQYF
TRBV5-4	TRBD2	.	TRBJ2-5	TGTGCCAGCAGCCACCCGGGAGGGGTCAAAGAGACCCAGTACTTC	CASSHPGGVKETQYF
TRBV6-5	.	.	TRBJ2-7	TGTGCCAGCTATATGTGGCCGGGGGAGCAGTACTTC	CASYMWPGEQYF
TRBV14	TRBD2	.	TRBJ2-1	TGTGCCAGCAGCCAAGGACTAGCCTTATCCTACAATGAGCAGTTCTTC	CASSQGLALSYNEQFF
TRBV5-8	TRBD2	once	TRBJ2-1	TGTGCCAGCAGCTCCGGGACTATAAACAATGAGCAGTTCTTC	CASSSGTINNEQFF
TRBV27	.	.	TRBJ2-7	TGTGCCAGCAGTTTACGCCAGGGAGGTTCTGAGCAGTACTTC	CASSLRQGGSEQYF
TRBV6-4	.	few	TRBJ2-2	TGTGCCAGCAGTGACACAGGGACCGGGGAGCTGTTTTTT	CASSDTGTGELFF
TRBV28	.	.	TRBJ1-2	TGTGCCAGCAGTTATGCGGGGCGATTTGGCTACACCTTC	CASSYAGRFGYTF
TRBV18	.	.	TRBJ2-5	TGTGCCAGCTCCTCGGGAGTCCAAGAGACCCAGTACTTC	CASSSGVQETQYF
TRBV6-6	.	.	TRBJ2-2	TGTGCCAGCAGTTCGAACGGACTTACCGGGGAGCTGTTTTTT	CASSSNGLTGELFF
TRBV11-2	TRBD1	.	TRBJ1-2	TGTGCCAGCAGCTTAGATCTGGGGACAGGGACTTATGGCTACACCTTC	CASSLDLGTGTYGYTF
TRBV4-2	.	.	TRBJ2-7	TGTGCCAGCAGCCAAGTCGGCAGGGTTTACGAGCAGTACTTC	CASSQVGRVYEQYF
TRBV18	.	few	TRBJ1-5	TGTGCCAGCTCACCACGTACAGGGAAACAGCCCCAGCATTTT	CASSPRTGKQPQHF
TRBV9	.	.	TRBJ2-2	TGTGCCAGCAGCCCGAGAGGGGGAACCGGGGAGCTGTTTTTT	CASSPRGGTGELFF
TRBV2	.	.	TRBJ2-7	TGTGCCAGCAGTGAAATCGGGTATCGCTACGAGCAGTACTTC	CASSEIGYRYEQYF
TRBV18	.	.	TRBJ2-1	TGTGCCAGCTCACCACGGCAGGGCGATGAGCAGTTCTTC	CASSPRQGDEQFF
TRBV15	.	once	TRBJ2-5	TGTGCCACCAGCAGAGGGGGCGGGATCCAAGAGACCCAGTACTTC	CATSRGGGIQETQYF
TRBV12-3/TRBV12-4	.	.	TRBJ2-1	TGTGCCAGCAGTTTGCGCTCCTACAATGAGCAGTTCTTC	CASSLRSYNEQFF
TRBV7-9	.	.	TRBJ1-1	TGTGCCAGCAGCTTAGGCACAGGGATAACTGAAGCTTTCTTT	CASSLGTGITEAFF
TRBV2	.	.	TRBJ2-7	TGTGCCAGCAGTGCGAGGGGGTACGAGCAGTACTTC	CASSARGYEQYF
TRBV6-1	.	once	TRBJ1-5	TGTGCCAGCAGTGATTTCGGGCAGGGTGATCAGCCCCAGCATTTT	CASSDFGQGDQPQHF
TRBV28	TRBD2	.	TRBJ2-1	TGTGCCAGCAGTTCCCCGGGGACTAGCGGGGGCTATGAGCAGTTCTTC	CASSSPGTSGGYEQFF
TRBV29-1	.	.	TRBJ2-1	TGCAGCGTTGATAACACAGCACTTGGTCACAATGAGCAGTTCTTC	CSVDNTALGHNEQFF
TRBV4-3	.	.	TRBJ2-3	TGCGCCAGCAGCCAAGGAATACTTAGCACAGATACGCAGTATTTT	CASSQGILSTDTQYF
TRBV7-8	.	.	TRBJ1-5	TGTGCCAGCAGCTTACGTCAAGGGTGGGGCGTCAATCAGCCCCAGCATTTT	CASSLRQGWGVNQPQHF
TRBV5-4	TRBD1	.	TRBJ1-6	TGTGCCAGCAGCCCCGGGACAGATTATTCACCCCTCCACTTT	CASSPGTDYSPLHF
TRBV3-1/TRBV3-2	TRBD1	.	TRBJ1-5	TGTGCCAGCAGCCACGGCTTGTGGACAGGATTTCCCCAGCATTTT	CASSHGLWTGFPQHF
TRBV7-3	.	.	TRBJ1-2	TGTGCCAGCAGCTCGAACGGACAGAATCACTATGGCTACACCTTC	CASSSNGQNHYGYTF
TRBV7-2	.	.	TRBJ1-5	TGTGCCAGCAGCTTAGCGGCGGGTAGCAATCAGCCCCAGCATTTT	CASSLAAGSNQPQHF
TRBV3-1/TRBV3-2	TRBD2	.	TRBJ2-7	TGTGCCAGCAGCCAAGATTTTTCGTCGGTAGCGGGAGGGGAGCAGTACTTC	CASSQDFSSVAGGEQYF
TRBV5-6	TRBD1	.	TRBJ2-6	TGTGCCAGCAGCTTGGTTGCGGGACAGGGGGTCTCTGGGGCCAACGTCCTGACTTTC	CASSLVAGQGVSGANVLTF
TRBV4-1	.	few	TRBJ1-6	TGCGCCAGCAGCCAAGAGGACAGAACGTTTTCGAATAATTCACCCCTCCACTTT	CASSQEDRTFSNNSPLHF
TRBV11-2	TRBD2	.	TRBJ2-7	TGTGCCAGCAGACTCCCGGGGGGCTACGAGCAGTACTTC	CASRLPGGYEQYF
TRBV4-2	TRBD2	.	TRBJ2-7	TGTGCCAGCAGCCAAGGGGGAGGGACCTACGAGCAGTACTTC	CASSQGGGTYEQYF
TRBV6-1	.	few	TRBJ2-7	TGTGCCAGCAGTGAAGCGGGCCTCGAGCAGTACTTC	CASSEAGLEQYF
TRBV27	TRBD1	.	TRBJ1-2	TGTGCCAGCAGTCCCCGGGACAGAAACTATGGCTACACCTTC	CASSPRDRNYGYTF
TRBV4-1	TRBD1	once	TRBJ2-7	TGCGCCAGCACCCCCGTCCCGGGACAGGAGTACGAGCAGTACTTC	CASTPVPGQEYEQYF
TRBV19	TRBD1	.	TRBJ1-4	TGTGCCAGTAGAGTGGGACAGGGCTCCGGTTGGGAAAAACTGTTTTTT	CASRVGQGSGWEKLFF
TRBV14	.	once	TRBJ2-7	TGTGCCAGCAGCCAAGGTTCTAGCGTTCTCGAGCAGTACTTC	CASSQGSSVLEQYF
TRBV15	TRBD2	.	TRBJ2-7	TGTGCCACCAGCAGAGGCGGGAGCTCCTACGAGCAGTACTTC	CATSRGGSSYEQYF
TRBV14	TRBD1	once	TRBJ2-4	TGTGCCAGCAGCCAGCTGGGACAGGGCGCAAACATTCAGTACTTC	CASSQLGQGANIQYF
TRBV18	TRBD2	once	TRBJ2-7	TGTGCCAGCTCACCGGCAGGACTAGCGGGTAACTACGAGCAGTACTTC	CASSPAGLAGNYEQYF
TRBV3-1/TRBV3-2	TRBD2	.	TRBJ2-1	TGTGCCAGCAGCCAAGGACTAGCGGGGGCTCCTAACAATGAGCAGTTCTTC	CASSQGLAGAPNNEQFF
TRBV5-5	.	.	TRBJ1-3	TGTGCCAGCAGCTTGGTTCCAGGGGCGTTCTCTGGAAACACCATATATTTT	CASSLVPGAFSGNTIYF
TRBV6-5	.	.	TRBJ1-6	TGTGCCAGCTCAGTCGCCTCCTATAATTCACCCCTCCACTTT	CASSVASYNSPLHF
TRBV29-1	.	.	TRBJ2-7	TGCAGCGTTGAATGGCAGGGGACCTACGAGCAGTACTTC	CSVEWQGTYEQYF
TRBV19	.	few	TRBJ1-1	TGTGCCAGTCGACGACCGGACGGGGGGCATCGAGCTTTCTTT	CASRRPDGGHRAFF